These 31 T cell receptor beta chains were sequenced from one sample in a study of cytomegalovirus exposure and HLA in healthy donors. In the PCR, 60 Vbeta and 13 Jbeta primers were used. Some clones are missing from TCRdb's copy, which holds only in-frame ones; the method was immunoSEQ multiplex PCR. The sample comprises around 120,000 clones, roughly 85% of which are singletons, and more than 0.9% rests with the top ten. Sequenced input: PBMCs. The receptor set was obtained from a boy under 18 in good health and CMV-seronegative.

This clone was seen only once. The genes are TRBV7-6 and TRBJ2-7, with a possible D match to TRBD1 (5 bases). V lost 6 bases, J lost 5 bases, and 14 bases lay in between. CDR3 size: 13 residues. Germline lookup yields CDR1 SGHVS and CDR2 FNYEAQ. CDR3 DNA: TGTGCCAGCAGTCAGGGCCCTGGCGACGAGCAGTACTTC. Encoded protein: CASSQGPGDEQYF.

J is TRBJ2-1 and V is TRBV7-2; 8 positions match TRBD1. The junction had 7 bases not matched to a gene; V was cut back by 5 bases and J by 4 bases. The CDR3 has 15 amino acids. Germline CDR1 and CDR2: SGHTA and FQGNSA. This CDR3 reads CASSIDRGTYNEQFF. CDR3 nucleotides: TGTGCCAGCAGCATCGACAGGGGCACATACAATGAGCAGTTCTTC.

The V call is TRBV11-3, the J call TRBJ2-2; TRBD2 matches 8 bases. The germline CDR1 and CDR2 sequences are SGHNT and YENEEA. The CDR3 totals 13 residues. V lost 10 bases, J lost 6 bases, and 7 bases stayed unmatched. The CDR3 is CATSGGASGELFF. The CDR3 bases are TGTGCCACCTCCGGGGGGGCATCCGGGGAGCTGTTTTTT.

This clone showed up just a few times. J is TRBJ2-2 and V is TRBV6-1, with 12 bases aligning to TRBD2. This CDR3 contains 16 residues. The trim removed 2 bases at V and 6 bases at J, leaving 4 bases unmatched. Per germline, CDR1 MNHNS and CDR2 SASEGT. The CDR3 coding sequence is TGTGCCAGCAGTGAACCTAGCGGGAGGGCCCCCGGGGAGCTGTTTTTT. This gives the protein CASSEPSGRAPGELFF.

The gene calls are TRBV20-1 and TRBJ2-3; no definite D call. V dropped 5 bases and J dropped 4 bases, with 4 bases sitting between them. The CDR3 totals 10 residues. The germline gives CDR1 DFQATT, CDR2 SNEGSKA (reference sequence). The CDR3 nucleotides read TGCAGTGCTCGGGCAGATACGCAGTATTTT. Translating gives CSARADTQYF.

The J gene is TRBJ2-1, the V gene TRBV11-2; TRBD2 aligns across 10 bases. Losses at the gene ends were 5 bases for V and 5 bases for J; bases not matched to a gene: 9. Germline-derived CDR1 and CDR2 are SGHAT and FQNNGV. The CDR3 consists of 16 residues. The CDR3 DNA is TGTGCCAGCAGCCCGGCTAGCGGGAGCAGGCACAATGAGCAGTTCTTC. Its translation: CASSPASGSRHNEQFF.

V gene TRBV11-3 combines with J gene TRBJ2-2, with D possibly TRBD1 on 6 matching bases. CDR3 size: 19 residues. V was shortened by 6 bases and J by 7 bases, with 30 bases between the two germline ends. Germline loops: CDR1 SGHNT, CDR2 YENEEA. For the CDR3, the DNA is TGTGCCAGCAGTCCACCCCAGGGAGCCCCAGGGGAGAGTTTCGGGGAGCTGTTTTTT. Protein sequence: CASSPPQGAPGESFGELFF. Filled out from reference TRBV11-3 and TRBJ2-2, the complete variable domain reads EAGVVQSPRYKIIEKKQPVAFWCNPISGHNTLYWYLQNLGQGPELLIRYENEEAVDDSQLPKDRFSAERLKGVDSTLKIQPAELGDSAVYLCASSPPQGAPGESFGELFFGEGSRLTVL.

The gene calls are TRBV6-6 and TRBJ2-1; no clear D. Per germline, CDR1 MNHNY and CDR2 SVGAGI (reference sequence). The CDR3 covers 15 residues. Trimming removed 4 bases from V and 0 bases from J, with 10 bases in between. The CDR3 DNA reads TGTGCCAGCAGTTCCCCTCCTAGCTCCTACAATGAGCAGTTCTTC. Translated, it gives CASSSPPSSYNEQFF.

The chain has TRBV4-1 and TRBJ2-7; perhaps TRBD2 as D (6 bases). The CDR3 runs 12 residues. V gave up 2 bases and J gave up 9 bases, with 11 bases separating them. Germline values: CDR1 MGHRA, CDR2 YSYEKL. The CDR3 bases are TGCGCCAGCAGCCAACCCCAGGGAGGGCAGTACTTC. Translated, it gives CASSQPQGGQYF.

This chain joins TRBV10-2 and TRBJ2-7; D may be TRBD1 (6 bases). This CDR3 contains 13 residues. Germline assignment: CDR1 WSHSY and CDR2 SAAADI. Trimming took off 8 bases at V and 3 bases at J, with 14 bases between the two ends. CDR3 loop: CASEQGWGYEQYF. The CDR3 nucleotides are TGCGCCAGCGAGCAGGGGTGGGGCTACGAGCAGTACTTC.

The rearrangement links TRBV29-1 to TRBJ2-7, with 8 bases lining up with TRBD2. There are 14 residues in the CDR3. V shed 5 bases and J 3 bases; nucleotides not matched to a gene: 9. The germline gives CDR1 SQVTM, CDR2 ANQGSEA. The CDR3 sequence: CSVREGDSGYEQYF. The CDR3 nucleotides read TGCAGCGTTCGGGAGGGAGACAGCGGCTACGAGCAGTACTTC.

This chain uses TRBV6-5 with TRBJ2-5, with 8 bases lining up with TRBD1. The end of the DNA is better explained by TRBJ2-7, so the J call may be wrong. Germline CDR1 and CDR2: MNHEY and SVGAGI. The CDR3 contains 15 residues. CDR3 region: CASSTSIGQGYEQYF. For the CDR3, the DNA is TGTGCCAGCAGTACCTCAATAGGACAGGGCTACGAGCAGTACTTC.

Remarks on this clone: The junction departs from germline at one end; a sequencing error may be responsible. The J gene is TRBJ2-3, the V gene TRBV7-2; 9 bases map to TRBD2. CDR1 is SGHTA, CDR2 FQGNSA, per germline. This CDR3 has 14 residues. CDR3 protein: CASSFISGGDMQYF. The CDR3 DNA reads TGTGCCAGCAGCTTTATTAGCGGGGGAGATATGCAGTATTTT.

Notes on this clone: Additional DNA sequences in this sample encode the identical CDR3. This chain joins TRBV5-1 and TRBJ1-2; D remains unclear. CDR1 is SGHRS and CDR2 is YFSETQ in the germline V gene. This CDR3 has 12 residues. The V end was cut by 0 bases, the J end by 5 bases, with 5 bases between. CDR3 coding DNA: TGCGCCAGCAGCTTGGACACATATGGCTACACCTTC. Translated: CASSLDTYGYTF.

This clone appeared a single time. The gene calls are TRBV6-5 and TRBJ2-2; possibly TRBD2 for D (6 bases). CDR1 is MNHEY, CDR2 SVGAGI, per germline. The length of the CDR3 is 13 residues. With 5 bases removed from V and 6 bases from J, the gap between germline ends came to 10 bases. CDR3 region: CASSLRGAGELFF. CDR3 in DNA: TGTGCCAGCAGTCTACGCGGGGCCGGGGAGCTGTTTTTT.

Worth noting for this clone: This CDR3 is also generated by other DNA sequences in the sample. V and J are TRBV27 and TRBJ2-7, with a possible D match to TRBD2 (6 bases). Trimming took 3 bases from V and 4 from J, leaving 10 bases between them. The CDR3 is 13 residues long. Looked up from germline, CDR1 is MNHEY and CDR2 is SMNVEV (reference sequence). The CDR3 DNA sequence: TGTGCCAGCAGTTTGGGACTTCGATACGAGCAGTACTTC. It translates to CASSLGLRYEQYF.

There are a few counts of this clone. The CDR3 here is CASSKTSGRGNEQFF. The CDR3 region has the DNA TGCGCCAGCAGCAAGACTAGCGGGAGGGGAAATGAGCAGTTCTTC. The rearrangement joins TRBV5-1 to TRBJ2-1, with 14 bases that match TRBD2. The germline V gene has CDR1 SGHRS and CDR2 YFSETQ. Trimming at V came to 4 bases and at J to 7 bases, leaving 4 bases not matched to a gene. CDR3 size: 15 residues.

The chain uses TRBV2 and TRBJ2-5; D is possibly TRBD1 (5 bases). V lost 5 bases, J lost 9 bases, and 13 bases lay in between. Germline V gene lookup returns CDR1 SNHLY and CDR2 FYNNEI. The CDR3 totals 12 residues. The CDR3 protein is CASSPLLGAQYF. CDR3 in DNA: TGTGCCAGCAGTCCTCTATTAGGGGCCCAGTACTTC.

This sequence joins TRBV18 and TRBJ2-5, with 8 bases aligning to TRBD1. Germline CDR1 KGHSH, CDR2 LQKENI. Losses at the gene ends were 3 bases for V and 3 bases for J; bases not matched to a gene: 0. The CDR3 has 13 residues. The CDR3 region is CASSPTGEETQYF. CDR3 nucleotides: TGTGCCAGCTCACCGACAGGGGAAGAGACCCAGTACTTC.

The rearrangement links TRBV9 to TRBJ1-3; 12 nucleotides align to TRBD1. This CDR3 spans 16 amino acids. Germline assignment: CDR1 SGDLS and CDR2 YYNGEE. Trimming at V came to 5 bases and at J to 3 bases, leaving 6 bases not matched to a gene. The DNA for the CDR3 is TGTGCCAGCAGTACGGGACAGGGGGCTAGTGGAAACACCATATATTTT. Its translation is CASSTGQGASGNTIYF.

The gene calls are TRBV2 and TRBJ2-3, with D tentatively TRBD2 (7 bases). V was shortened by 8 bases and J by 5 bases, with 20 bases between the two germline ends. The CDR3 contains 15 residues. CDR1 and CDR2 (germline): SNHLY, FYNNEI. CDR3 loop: CASELGRGVRDTQYF. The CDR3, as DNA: TGTGCCAGCGAACTTGGGAGGGGGGTCCGAGATACGCAGTATTTT.

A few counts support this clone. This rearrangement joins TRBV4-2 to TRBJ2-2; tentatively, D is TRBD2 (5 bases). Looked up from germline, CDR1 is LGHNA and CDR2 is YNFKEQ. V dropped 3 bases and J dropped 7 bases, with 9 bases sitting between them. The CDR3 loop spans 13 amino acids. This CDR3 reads CASSHSAGGELFF. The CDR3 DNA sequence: TGTGCCAGCAGCCACTCGGCGGGCGGGGAGCTGTTTTTT.

The CDR3 protein is CASSPKEADYTGELFF. The CDR3 DNA is TGTGCCAGCTCACCGAAGGAGGCAGACTATACCGGGGAGCTGTTTTTT. The rearrangement joins TRBV18 to TRBJ2-2; maybe TRBD2 (5 bases). V lost 3 bases and J 5 bases, leaving 16 bases between the germline ends. Germline lookup yields CDR1 KGHSH and CDR2 LQKENI. The CDR3 extends over 16 amino acids.

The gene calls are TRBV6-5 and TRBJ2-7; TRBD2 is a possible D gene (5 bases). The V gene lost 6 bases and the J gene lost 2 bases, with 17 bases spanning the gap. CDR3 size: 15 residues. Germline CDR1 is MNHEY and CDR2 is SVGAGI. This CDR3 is CASRPFGLSPYEQYF. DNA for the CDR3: TGTGCCAGCAGACCCTTCGGACTGAGCCCCTACGAGCAGTACTTC.

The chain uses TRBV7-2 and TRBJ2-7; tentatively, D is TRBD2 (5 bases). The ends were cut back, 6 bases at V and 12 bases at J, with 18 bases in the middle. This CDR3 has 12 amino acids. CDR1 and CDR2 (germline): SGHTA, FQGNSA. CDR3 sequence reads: CASSDDLAGRYF. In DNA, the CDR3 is TGTGCCAGCAGTGATGACTTGGCGGGTCGGTACTTC.

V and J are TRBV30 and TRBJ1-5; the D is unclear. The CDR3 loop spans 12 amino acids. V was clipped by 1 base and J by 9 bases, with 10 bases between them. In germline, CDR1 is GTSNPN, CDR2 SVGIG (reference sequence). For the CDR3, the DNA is TGTGCCTGGAGTGAGGGCGCGGGGCCCCAGCATTTT. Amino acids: CAWSEGAGPQHF.

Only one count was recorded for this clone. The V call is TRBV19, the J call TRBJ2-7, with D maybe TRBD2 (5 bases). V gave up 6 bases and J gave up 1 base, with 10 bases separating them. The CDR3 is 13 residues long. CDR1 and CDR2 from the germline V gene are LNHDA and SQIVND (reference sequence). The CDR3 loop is CASSRRESYEQYF. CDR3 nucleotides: TGTGCCAGTAGCCGCCGGGAATCCTACGAGCAGTACTTC.

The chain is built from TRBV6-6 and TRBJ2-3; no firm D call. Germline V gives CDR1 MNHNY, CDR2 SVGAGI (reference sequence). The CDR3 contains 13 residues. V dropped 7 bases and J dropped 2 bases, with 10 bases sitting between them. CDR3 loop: CASIQQVTDTQYF. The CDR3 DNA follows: TGTGCCAGCATCCAACAAGTCACAGATACGCAGTATTTT.

DNA of the CDR3: TGTGCCAGCAGCACCCAGCTAAGCGGGACGGGCGGGGAGCTGTTTTTT. It translates to CASSTQLSGTGGELFF. This chain uses TRBV9 with TRBJ2-2; TRBD2 matches at 7 bases. Germline V gene sequence: CDR1 SGDLS, CDR2 YYNGEE. The V gene end was trimmed by 4 bases and the J gene end by 7 bases; junction bases not matched to a gene: 13. The CDR3 is made up of 16 amino acids.

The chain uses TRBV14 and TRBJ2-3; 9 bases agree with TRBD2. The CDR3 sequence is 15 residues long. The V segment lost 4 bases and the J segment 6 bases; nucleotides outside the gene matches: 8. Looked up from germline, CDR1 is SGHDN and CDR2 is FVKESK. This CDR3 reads CASSPRGLAVDTQYF. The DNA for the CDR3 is TGTGCCAGCAGCCCCAGGGGACTAGCAGTGGATACGCAGTATTTT.

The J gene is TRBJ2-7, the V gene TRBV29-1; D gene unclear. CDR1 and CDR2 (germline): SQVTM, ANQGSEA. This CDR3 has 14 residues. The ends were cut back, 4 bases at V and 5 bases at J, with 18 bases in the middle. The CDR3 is CSVGSRVLGDEQYF. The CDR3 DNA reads TGCAGCGTTGGCAGTCGGGTGTTAGGCGACGAGCAGTACTTC.